This TCR beta chain was identified in a study of blood T cell repertoires in COVID-19. Study as a whole: Samples taken during acute and convalescent COVID-19 were collected in the United States, Italy and Spain. Sources were T cells, B-cell-depleted T cells, or PBMCs; the material itself was cDNA or gDNA.

Trimming stripped 1 base from V and 8 bases from J, with 7 bases between. The CDR3 extends over 12 amino acids. The germline CDR1 and CDR2 sequences are MDHEN and SYDVKM. How the authors handled the data: Estimated nucleated cell counts came from reference gene primer amplification. This table comes from immunoSEQ multiplex PCR, and its TCRdb copy is limited to in-frame clones, with some not included. The V and J calls and clone size are taken from that table; D and trimming were inferred from the DNA. The table has tens of thousands of clones, about 85% seen once; the top ten hold roughly 15%. The sequence was collected from a woman in her seventies with acute or convalescent COVID-19. The sequencing sample was made of peripheral blood. The V call is TRBV28, the J call TRBJ2-3; the D gene is possibly TRBD2 (6 bases). In nucleotides, the CDR3 is TGTGCCAGCAGTTTATACGGGGGTACGCAGTATTTT. Encoded protein: CASSLYGGTQYF.